These T cell receptor beta chains were read from a single sample in a study of shared clonotypes between healthy human individuals. Data came from immunoSEQ multiplex PCR; TCRdb stores just in-frame clones and leaves some out. The sample lists 550,000 to 800,000 clones, roughly 91% occurring once. Input material: memory CD8+ T cells from PBMCs. The receptor set was obtained from a man between 18 and 29 years old in good health. Some clones in this sample may be carry-over from other donors' samples. The CDR3 runs from the conserved cysteine through the conserved F or W. The D gene is left open where the match is weak.

v_call cdr3_length d_call cdr3_aa
TRBV12-5 13 . CASGLSSYNEQFF
TRBV7-9 17 TRBD2 CASRPRTSGRVRDTQYF
TRBV25-1 13 TRBD2 CASSTASGGEQYF
TRBV13 17 . CASSTTNTGPADEKLFF
TRBV27 13 . CASSFSAFREQYF
TRBV29-1 13 TRBD1 CSVEVGTGIGYTF
TRBV7-9 15 . CASSNRDNHQETQYF
TRBV5-6 17 TRBD2 CASRVGGRGLYYNEQFF
TRBV7-2 13 . CASSTRPWGEQYF
TRBV28 15 . CASSLLLQGDQPQHF
TRBV7-9 13 . CASAYEGRQPQHF
TRBV28 14 . CASSLRGLRTEAFF
TRBV9 14 . CASSVGTVSYEQYF
TRBV6-5 15 . CASSYGRGLNTEAFF
TRBV5-1 16 TRBD1 CASSFPNGQVRETQYF
TRBV19 15 . CASSPRDGVTNTQYF
TRBV10-1 14 . CASSESRFNNEQFF
TRBV7-8 17 TRBD2 CASSLALAGAAYNEQFF
TRBV28 14 TRBD1 CASSADREKGEQYF
TRBV19 13 . CASSIDRDNEQYF
TRBV5-4 17 TRBD2 CASSPGLAGDSYNEQFF
TRBV5-1 17 TRBD1 CATRPGTVHQHKETQYF
TRBV19 14 . CASSIDLEVAEAFF
TRBV28 14 . CASSLVGFNEKLFF
TRBV5-4 12 TRBD1 CASSQGVETQYF
TRBV6-5 15 . CATSRGVAGNQPQHF
TRBV11-2 15 . CASSHTPEGAYEQYF
TRBV7-9 15 TRBD1 CASSIGRDRGYEQYF
TRBV6-5 14 . CASSPTGLHYEQYF
TRBV6-1 14 . CASIVGRSVDTQYF
TRBV5-1 15 TRBD1 CASSLYGQGHNEQFF
TRBV9 16 TRBD2 CASSVSGGRAVYEQFF
TRBV14 13 . CASSRRILLEQYF
TRBV2 14 TRBD2 CASSPGTSGETQYF
TRBV28 11 TRBD2 CATAGVYEQYF
TRBV2 13 . CASTDRANEKLFF
TRBV28 15 TRBD1 CASSHFLTGAYEQYF
TRBV30 13 TRBD1 CALRDSNLNEQYF
TRBV2 11 . CASRDTYEQYF
TRBV7-9 14 . CASSLSSGANVLTF
TRBV9 12 . CASSVEADTQYF
TRBV19 14 . CASHFEANNQPQHF
TRBV21-1 11 . CASSGWVELFF
TRBV10-3 15 TRBD2 CAISGLAGAADTQYF
TRBV27 14 TRBD1 CASKGQGYQETQYF
TRBV28 13 . CASAQARTYEQYF
TRBV15 15 TRBD1 CATRTTGGTYNEQFF
TRBV29-1 16 TRBD1 CSATRLDLGQDYEQYF
TRBV13 14 . CASSPAVNTGELFF
TRBV6-5 15 TRBD2 CASSYSGDFADTQYF
TRBV7-9 16 TRBD1 CASSLFGQGSQETQYF
TRBV9 14 . CASSVGAGGDGYTF
TRBV25-1 11 . CATLGGTEAFF